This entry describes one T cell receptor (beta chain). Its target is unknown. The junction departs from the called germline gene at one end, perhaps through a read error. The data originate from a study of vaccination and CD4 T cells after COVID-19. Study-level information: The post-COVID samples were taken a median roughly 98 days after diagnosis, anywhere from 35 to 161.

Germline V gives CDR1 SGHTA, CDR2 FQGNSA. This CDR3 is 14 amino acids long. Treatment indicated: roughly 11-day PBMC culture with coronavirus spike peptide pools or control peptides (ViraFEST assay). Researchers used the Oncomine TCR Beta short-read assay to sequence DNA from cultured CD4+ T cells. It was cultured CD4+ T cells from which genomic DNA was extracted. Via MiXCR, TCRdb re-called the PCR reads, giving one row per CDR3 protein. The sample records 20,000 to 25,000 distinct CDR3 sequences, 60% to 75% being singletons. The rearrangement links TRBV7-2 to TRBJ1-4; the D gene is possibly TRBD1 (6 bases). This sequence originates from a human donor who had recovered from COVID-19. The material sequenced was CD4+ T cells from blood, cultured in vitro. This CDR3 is CANSLGGSNEKLFF. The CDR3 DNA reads TGTGCCAACAGCCTCGGGGGCAGTAATGAAAAACTGTTTTTT. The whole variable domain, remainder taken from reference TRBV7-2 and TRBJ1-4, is GAGVSQSPSNKVTEKGKDVELRCDPISGHTALYWYRQSLGQGLEFLIYFQGNSAPDKSGLPSDRFSAERTGGSVSTLTIQRTQQEDSAVYLCANSLGGSNEKLFFGSGTQLSVL.